One sample yielded the 25 T cell receptor beta chains listed below, sequenced in a study of OX40 agonist ivuxolimab in advanced cancers. Sequenced by immunoSEQ multiplex PCR; TCRdb stores in-frame clones only, minus some. This table holds about 79,000 clones, over 75% found once. The source material was CD4+ or CD8+ T cells sorted from blood, sampled in a trial of the OX40 agonist ivuxolimab. These receptors all stem from an adult with an advanced solid tumor such as melanoma, head and neck, liver or kidney cancer.

This clone was picked up a small number of times. J is TRBJ2-4 and V is TRBV11-3; maybe TRBD2 (5 bases). This CDR3 has 14 amino acids. Trimming shortened V by 2 bases and J by 8 bases, and 13 bases separated the two germline ends. Germline-derived CDR1 and CDR2 are SGHNT and YENEEA. CDR3 amino acids: CASSLQEGSDIQYF. CDR3 coding DNA: TGTGCCAGCAGCTTACAAGAGGGCAGCGACATTCAGTACTTC.

The chain uses TRBV7-2 and TRBJ2-1; 9 bases match TRBD2. CDR3 length equals 14 residues. The junction had 8 bases not matched to a gene; V was cut back by 8 bases and J by 6 bases. The germline CDR1 and CDR2 sequences are SGHTA and FQGNSA. CDR3 bases: TGTGCCAGCTGCCTGGCGGGAGGGCCCAATGAGCAGTTCTTC. Translation: CASCLAGGPNEQFF.

V is TRBV7-9 and J is TRBJ2-1, with D tentatively TRBD2 (6 bases). V was pared by 5 bases and J by 7 bases, with 12 bases between. The CDR3 is 13 residues long. In germline, CDR1 is SEHNR, CDR2 FQNEAQ (reference sequence). CDR3 amino acids: CASSNAGGNEQFF. CDR3 in DNA: TGTGCCAGCAGCAACGCCGGGGGAAATGAGCAGTTCTTC.

The chain couples TRBV5-6 to TRBJ1-4, with D possibly being TRBD1 (5 bases). The V gene's germline CDR1 is SGHDT and CDR2 YYEEEE. CDR3 length: 14 residues. Trimming removed 8 bases from V and 4 bases from J, with 15 bases in between. CDR3 sequence reads: CASKTGTGNEKLFF. The CDR3 DNA reads as TGTGCCAGTAAAACGGGGACTGGTAATGAAAAACTGTTTTTT.

The gene calls are TRBV30 and TRBJ1-3, with D possibly being TRBD1 (6 bases). CDR3 length: 13 residues. Trimming took 4 bases from V and 0 from J, leaving 7 bases between them. Germline V CDR1 and CDR2: GTSNPN, SVGIG (reference sequence). CDR3 protein: CAWTRGSGNTIYF. The CDR3 DNA is TGTGCCTGGACCAGGGGCTCTGGAAACACCATATATTTT. Filled out from reference TRBV30 and TRBJ1-3, the complete variable domain reads SQTIHQWPATLVQPVGSPLSLECTVEGTSNPNLYWYRQAAGRGLQLLFYSVGIGQISSEVPQNLSASRPQDRQFILSSKKLLLSDSGFYLCAWTRGSGNTIYFGEGSWLTVV.

V gene TRBV5-4 combines with J gene TRBJ2-1; 12 positions agree with TRBD2. The CDR3 runs to 18 residues. Unmatched junction bases numbered 10, after V lost 2 bases and J lost 4 bases. Per germline, CDR1 SGHNT and CDR2 YYREEE (reference sequence). The DNA for the CDR3 is TGTGCCAGCAGCTTTCTGACTAGCGGGAGTGGTCGGTACAATGAGCAGTTCTTC. This codes for CASSFLTSGSGRYNEQFF.

The V call is TRBV5-6, the J call TRBJ1-1; TRBD1 matches at 12 bases. The V and J ends lost 1 base and 3 bases, in that order; junction bases with no gene match: 10. CDR3 length: 18 amino acids. Germline V lookup: CDR1 SGHDT, CDR2 YYEEEE. The CDR3 reads CASSLRLGQGARDTEAFF. In nucleotides, the CDR3 is TGTGCCAGCAGCTTGCGGCTGGGACAGGGGGCGAGGGACACTGAAGCTTTCTTT.

V usage is TRBV6-1 and J usage is TRBJ2-4; no reliable D call. CDR1 is MNHNS and CDR2 is SASEGT in the germline V gene. V was shortened by 10 bases and J by 0 bases, with 13 bases between the two germline ends. This CDR3 comprises 14 residues. The CDR3 here is CAIQSGRAKNIQYF. In DNA, the CDR3 is TGTGCCATCCAAAGTGGTAGAGCCAAAAACATTCAGTACTTC.

The V call is TRBV9, the J call TRBJ2-7; D is uncertain. The V gene lost 4 bases and the J gene lost 0 bases, with 11 bases spanning the gap. From germline, CDR1 is SGDLS and CDR2 YYNGEE. This CDR3 is built from 14 residues. In DNA form, the CDR3 reads TGTGCCAGCAGCTGGATGTCGAGCTCCTACGAGCAGTACTTC. It yields the protein CASSWMSSSYEQYF.

This sequence joins TRBV6-1 and TRBJ2-7; 7 bases are shared with TRBD2. Germline trimming cut 8 bases from V and 4 bases from J; bases unmatched to any gene: 8. This CDR3 is 13 amino acids long. Germline V gives CDR1 MNHNS, CDR2 SASEGT. Here the CDR3 DNA reads TGTGCCAGCGGGACTACCCCAGGGTACGAGCAGTACTTC. This encodes CASGTTPGYEQYF.

This chain joins TRBV7-3 and TRBJ2-5; D not certain. Looked up from germline, CDR1 is SGHTA and CDR2 is FQGTGA. Trimming cost V 2 bases and J 4 bases, with 8 bases left between them. CDR3 length: 13 amino acids. CDR3 sequence (DNA): TGTGCCAGCAGCTTAGCCCTGGGAGAGACCCAGTACTTC. It is translated as CASSLALGETQYF.

This clone was counted once. The DNA of the CDR3 is TGTGCCACCCTTCGGGGAGATACGCAGTATTTT. This gives the protein CATLRGDTQYF. The chain employs TRBV7-9 and TRBJ2-3; possibly TRBD2 for D (5 bases). Germline CDR1 reads SEHNR; CDR2 reads FQNEAQ (reference sequence). Trimming removed 10 bases from V and 5 bases from J, with 10 bases in between. The CDR3 extends over 11 amino acids.

The V gene is TRBV30, the J gene TRBJ1-2, with D hard to call. Looked up from germline, CDR1 is GTSNPN and CDR2 is SVGIG (reference sequence). The CDR3 contains 15 residues. The V gene lost 5 bases and the J gene lost 4 bases, with 20 bases spanning the gap. The CDR3 reads CAWSGRQYKFYGYTF. The DNA of the CDR3 is TGTGCCTGGTCGGGCAGGCAATATAAATTCTATGGCTACACCTTC.

The chain has TRBV27 and TRBJ2-3; D is perhaps TRBD1 or TRBD2 (5 bases each). Trimming pared 3 bases from V and 9 bases from J, leaving 16 bases between. Germline CDR1 MNHEY, CDR2 SMNVEV (reference sequence). The CDR3 is 14 amino acids. This CDR3 is CASSFLGPDQTQYF. CDR3 sequence (DNA): TGTGCCAGCAGTTTCCTGGGACCTGACCAAACGCAGTATTTT.

V usage is TRBV30 and J usage is TRBJ1-3; 9 nucleotides line up with TRBD1. Germline V gives CDR1 GTSNPN, CDR2 SVGIG (reference sequence). V lost 3 bases, J lost 3 bases, and 6 bases stayed unmatched. The CDR3 consists of 15 residues. The CDR3 protein is CAWRLGTGIGNTIYF. CDR3 coding DNA: TGTGCCTGGAGACTCGGGACAGGGATTGGAAACACCATATATTTT.

In its sample, this clone was seen a few times. This chain links TRBV28 with TRBJ2-7, with 10 bases fitting TRBD2. With V trimmed by 3 bases and J by 1 base, 6 bases remained unmatched. Germline values: CDR1 MDHEN, CDR2 SYDVKM. The CDR3 spans 16 residues. CDR3: CASSFSRTSGSYEQYF. CDR3 in DNA: TGTGCCAGCAGTTTCTCAAGGACTAGCGGTTCCTACGAGCAGTACTTC.

The chain carries TRBV6-5 and TRBJ2-7; 8 bases are a match to TRBD1. The CDR3 has 12 amino acids. The trim removed 5 bases at V and 6 bases at J, leaving 3 bases unmatched. The germline gives CDR1 MNHEY, CDR2 SVGAGI. The CDR3 DNA reads TGTGCCAGCAGTATACAGGGGGGCGAGCAGTACTTC. Its protein is CASSIQGGEQYF.

V usage is TRBV28 and J usage is TRBJ2-1; the D gene is possibly TRBD2 (5 bases). The germline V and J ends were trimmed by 1 base and 7 bases, with 20 bases remaining between them. CDR3 length: 17 amino acids. Germline CDR1 and CDR2: MDHEN and SYDVKM. The CDR3 here is CASSLFNGGRHGNEQFF. In DNA form, the CDR3 reads TGTGCCAGCAGTTTATTTAACGGCGGGCGACACGGGAATGAGCAGTTCTTC.

This sequence joins TRBV5-1 and TRBJ2-4, with TRBD2 as a possible D gene (6 bases). Trimming took 4 bases from V and 0 from J, leaving 14 bases between them. This CDR3 is built from 16 residues. The V gene's germline CDR1 is SGHRS and CDR2 YFSETQ. CDR3 nucleotides: TGCGCCAGCAGCGCCCCGGGGACTGCAGCCAAAAACATTCAGTACTTC. Amino acids: CASSAPGTAAKNIQYF.

The V and J genes are TRBV5-1 and TRBJ2-7, with a weak D call TRBD1 (6 bases). The V gene lost 1 base and the J gene lost 6 bases, with 14 bases spanning the gap. The CDR3 runs to 14 residues. Germline lookup yields CDR1 SGHRS and CDR2 YFSETQ. The DNA of the CDR3 is TGCGCCAGCAGCTTGACCGGGTTAGGGGGCGAGCAGTACTTC. It yields the protein CASSLTGLGGEQYF.

The chain couples TRBV30 to TRBJ2-1, with unresolved D. The germline gives CDR1 GTSNPN, CDR2 SVGIG (reference sequence). V lost 4 bases to trimming and J lost 0 bases, with 25 bases between them. This CDR3 is built from 19 residues. CDR3 in amino acids: CAWKGGIGTQIASYNEQFF. In nucleotides, the CDR3 is TGTGCCTGGAAGGGCGGTATAGGCACCCAAATAGCCTCCTACAATGAGCAGTTCTTC.

The genes are TRBV7-8 and TRBJ2-7; TRBD2 aligns across 12 bases. The CDR3 is 15 amino acids. The V gene end was trimmed by 6 bases and the J gene end by 0 bases; junction bases not matched to a gene: 3. Per germline, CDR1 SGHVS and CDR2 FQNEAQ. CDR3 residues: CASSWTSGISYEQYF. The DNA of the CDR3 is TGTGCCAGCAGTTGGACTAGCGGGATCTCCTACGAGCAGTACTTC. Full variable domain (rest looked up from reference TRBV7-8 and TRBJ2-7): GAGVSQSPRYKVAKRGQDVALRCDPISGHVSLFWYQQALGQGPEFLTYFQNEAQLDKSGLPSDRFFAERPEGSVSTLKIQRTQQEDSAVYLCASSWTSGISYEQYFGPGTRLTVT.

The chain is built from TRBV10-3 and TRBJ2-7; 7 bases agree with TRBD1. This CDR3 comprises 15 residues. After removal of 3 bases from V and 5 bases from J, the junction contained 10 bases not matched to a gene. The germline CDR1 and CDR2 sequences are ENHRY and SYGVKD. CDR3: CAISDPLGQADEQYF. The CDR3, as DNA: TGTGCCATCAGTGATCCGTTAGGACAGGCGGACGAGCAGTACTTC.

This clone was counted only a few times. The chain couples TRBV4-1 to TRBJ2-5, with 8 bases lining up with TRBD1. CDR1 is MGHRA, CDR2 YSYEKL, per germline. CDR3 size: 16 residues. Trimming at V came to 3 bases and at J to 5 bases, leaving 11 bases not matched to a gene. DNA of the CDR3: TGCGCCAGCAGCCAGTTCAGGGGGCAGGAGGTGGAGACCCAGTACTTC. Its protein is CASSQFRGQEVETQYF.

The chain carries TRBV10-3 and TRBJ2-7; D is unclear. The CDR3 length is 14 residues. In germline, CDR1 is ENHRY, CDR2 SYGVKD. V lost 10 bases to trimming and J lost 3 bases, with 19 bases between them. DNA of the CDR3: TGTGCCACCATCGACGTCCCACGGAACTACGAGCAGTACTTC. This encodes CATIDVPRNYEQYF.